The sequence of this T cell receptor beta chain was determined in a study of blood T cell repertoires in COVID-19. Study overall: Acute and convalescent COVID-19 samples came from the United States, Italy and Spain.

V gave up 6 bases and J gave up 6 bases; unmatched junction bases: 5. Germline CDR1 is MDHEN and CDR2 is SYDVKM. CDR3 length: 13 residues. Authors' methods: Amplifying reference gene primers gave estimates of nucleated cell counts. The table came from immunoSEQ multiplex PCR; TCRdb's copy has only in-frame clones and leaves some out. The V and J calls and the clone size are those of that table, but D and trimming were determined from the DNA. The sample contains about 190,000 clones, 84% of which appear only once. This receptor was taken from a woman aged 65 to 85 with active or convalescent COVID-19. Material: peripheral blood. The V and J genes are TRBV28 and TRBJ2-4; TRBD2 matches 7 bases. The CDR3 spells CASSRGDGNIQYF. For the CDR3, the DNA is TGTGCCAGCAGCCGGGGGGACGGAAACATTCAGTACTTC.